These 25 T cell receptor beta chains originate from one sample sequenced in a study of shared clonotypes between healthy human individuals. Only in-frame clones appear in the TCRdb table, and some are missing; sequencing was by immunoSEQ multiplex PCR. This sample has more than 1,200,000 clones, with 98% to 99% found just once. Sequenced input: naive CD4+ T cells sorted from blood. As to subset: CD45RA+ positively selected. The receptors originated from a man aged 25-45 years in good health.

The CDR3 loop is CASIRDRGYEQYF. The CDR3 nucleotides are TGTGCCAGCATACGGGACAGGGGCTACGAGCAGTACTTC. The genes are TRBV2 and TRBJ2-7; 10 bases fit TRBD1. Germline values: CDR1 SNHLY, CDR2 FYNNEI. The CDR3 has 13 amino acids. V was pared by 7 bases and J by 3 bases, with 3 bases of the junction left unmatched.

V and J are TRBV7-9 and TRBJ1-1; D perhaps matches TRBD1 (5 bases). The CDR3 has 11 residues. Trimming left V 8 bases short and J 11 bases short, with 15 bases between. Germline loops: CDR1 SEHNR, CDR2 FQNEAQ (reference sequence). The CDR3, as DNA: TGTGCCAGCTTCTCTTTGGGGGATGCTTTCTTT. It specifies CASFSLGDAFF. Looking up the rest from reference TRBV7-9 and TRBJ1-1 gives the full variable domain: DTGVSQNPRHKITKRGQNVTFRCDPISEHNRLYWYRQTLGQGPEFLTYFQNEAQLEKSRLLSDRFSAERPKGSFSTLEIQRTEQGDSAMYLCASFSLGDAFFGQGTRLTVV.

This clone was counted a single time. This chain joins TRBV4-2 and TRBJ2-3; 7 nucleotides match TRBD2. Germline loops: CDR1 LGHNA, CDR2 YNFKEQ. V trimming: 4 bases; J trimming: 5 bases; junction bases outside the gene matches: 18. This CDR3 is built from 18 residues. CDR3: CASSPSLTSVLAGDTQYF. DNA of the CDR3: TGTGCCAGCAGCCCCAGCCTTACTAGCGTTCTCGCGGGAGATACGCAGTATTTT.

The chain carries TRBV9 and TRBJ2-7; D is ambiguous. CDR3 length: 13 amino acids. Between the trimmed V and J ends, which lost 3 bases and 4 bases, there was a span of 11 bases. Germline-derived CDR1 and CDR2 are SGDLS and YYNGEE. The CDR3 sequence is CASSGEWPYEQYF. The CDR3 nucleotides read TGTGCCAGCAGCGGTGAGTGGCCTTACGAGCAGTACTTC.

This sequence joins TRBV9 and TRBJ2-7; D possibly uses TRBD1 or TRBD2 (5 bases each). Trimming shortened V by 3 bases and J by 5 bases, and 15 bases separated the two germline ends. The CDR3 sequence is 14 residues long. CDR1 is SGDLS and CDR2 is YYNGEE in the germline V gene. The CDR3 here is CASSAKRGPDEQYF. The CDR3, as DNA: TGTGCCAGCAGCGCAAAGAGGGGTCCAGACGAGCAGTACTTC.

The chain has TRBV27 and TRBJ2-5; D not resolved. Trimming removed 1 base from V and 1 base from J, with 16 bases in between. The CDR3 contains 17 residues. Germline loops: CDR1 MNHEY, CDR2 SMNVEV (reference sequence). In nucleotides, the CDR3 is TGTGCCAGCAGTTTATATCGGGTACCCCCCTCCCAAGAGACCCAGTACTTC. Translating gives CASSLYRVPPSQETQYF.

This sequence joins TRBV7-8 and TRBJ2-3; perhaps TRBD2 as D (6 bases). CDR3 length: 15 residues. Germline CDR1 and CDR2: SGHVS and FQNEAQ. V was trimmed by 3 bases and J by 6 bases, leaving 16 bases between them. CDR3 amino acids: CASSFWASVLDTQYF. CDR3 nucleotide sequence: TGTGCCAGCAGCTTTTGGGCTAGCGTTTTGGATACGCAGTATTTT.

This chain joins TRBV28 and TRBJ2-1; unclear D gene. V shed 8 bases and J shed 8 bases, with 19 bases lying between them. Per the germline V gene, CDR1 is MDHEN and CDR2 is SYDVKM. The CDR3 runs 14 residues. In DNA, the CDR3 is TGTGCCAGCGGAATTCCTCTGCCGAAGGATGAGCAGTTCTTC. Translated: CASGIPLPKDEQFF.

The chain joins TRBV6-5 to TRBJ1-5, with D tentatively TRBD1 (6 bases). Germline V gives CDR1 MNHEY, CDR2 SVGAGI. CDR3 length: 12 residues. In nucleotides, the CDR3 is TGTACTCTCCAGGGGCGGCATCAGCCCCAGCATTTT. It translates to CTLQGRHQPQHF.

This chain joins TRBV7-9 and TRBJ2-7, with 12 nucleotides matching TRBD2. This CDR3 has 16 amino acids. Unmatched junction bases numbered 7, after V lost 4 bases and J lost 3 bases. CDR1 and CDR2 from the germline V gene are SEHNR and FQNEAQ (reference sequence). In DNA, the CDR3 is TGTGCCAGCAGCTCCGGGACTAGCGGGCCGAGCTACGAGCAGTACTTC. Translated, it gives CASSSGTSGPSYEQYF.

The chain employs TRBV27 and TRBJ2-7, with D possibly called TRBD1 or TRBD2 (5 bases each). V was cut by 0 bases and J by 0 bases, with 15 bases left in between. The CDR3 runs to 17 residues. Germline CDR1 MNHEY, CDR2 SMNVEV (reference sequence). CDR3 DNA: TGTGCCAGCAGTTTATCACCGAGGGGATTCCACTCCTACGAGCAGTACTTC. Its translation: CASSLSPRGFHSYEQYF.

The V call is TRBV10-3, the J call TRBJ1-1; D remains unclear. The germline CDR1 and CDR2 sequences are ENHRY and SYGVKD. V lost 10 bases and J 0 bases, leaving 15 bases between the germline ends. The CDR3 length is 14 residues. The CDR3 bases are TGTGCCACCAAAGTTCCGATAATGAACACTGAAGCTTTCTTT. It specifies CATKVPIMNTEAFF.

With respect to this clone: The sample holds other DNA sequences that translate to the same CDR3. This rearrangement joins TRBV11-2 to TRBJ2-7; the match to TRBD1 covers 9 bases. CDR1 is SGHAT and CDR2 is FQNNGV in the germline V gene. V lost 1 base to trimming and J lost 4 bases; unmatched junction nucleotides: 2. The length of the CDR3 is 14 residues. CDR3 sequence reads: CASSLVDRGYEQYF. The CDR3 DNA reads TGTGCCAGCAGCTTAGTGGACAGGGGATACGAGCAGTACTTC.

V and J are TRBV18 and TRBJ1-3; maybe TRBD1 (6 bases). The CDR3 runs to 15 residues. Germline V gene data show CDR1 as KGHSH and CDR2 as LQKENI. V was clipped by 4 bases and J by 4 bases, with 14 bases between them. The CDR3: CASSHPQGLGNTIYF. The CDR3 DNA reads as TGTGCCAGCTCACACCCACAGGGCCTCGGAAACACCATATATTTT.

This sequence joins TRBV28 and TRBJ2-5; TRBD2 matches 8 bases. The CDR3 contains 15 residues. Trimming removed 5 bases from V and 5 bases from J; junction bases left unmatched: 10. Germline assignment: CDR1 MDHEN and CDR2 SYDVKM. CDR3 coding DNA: TGTGCCAGCAGTCCCACCGGGACTAGGAGTGAGACCCAGTACTTC. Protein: CASSPTGTRSETQYF.

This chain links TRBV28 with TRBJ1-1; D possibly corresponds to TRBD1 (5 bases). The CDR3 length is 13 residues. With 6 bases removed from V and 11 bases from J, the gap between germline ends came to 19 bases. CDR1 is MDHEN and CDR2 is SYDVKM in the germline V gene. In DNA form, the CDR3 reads TGTGCCAGCAGCCCTGCCCAGGGCAGAGGGGCTTTCTTT. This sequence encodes CASSPAQGRGAFF.

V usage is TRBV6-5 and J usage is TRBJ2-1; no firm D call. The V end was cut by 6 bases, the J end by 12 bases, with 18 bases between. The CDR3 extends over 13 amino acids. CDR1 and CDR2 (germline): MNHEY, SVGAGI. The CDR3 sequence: CASSRTSSLGQFF. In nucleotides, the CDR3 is TGTGCCAGCAGCCGCACCTCCTCATTGGGGCAGTTCTTC.

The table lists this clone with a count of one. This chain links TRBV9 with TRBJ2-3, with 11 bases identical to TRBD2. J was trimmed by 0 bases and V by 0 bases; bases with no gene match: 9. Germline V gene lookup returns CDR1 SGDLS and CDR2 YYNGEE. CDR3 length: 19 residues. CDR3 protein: CASSVDRGTSGFSTDTQYF. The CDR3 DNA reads TGTGCCAGCAGCGTAGACCGGGGGACTAGCGGATTTAGCACAGATACGCAGTATTTT.

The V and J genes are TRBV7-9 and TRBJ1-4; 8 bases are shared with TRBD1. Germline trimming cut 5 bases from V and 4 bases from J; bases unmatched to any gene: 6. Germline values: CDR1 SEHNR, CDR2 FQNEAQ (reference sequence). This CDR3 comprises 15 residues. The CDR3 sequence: CASSPTDRGNEKLFF. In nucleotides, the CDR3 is TGTGCCAGCAGCCCTACCGACAGGGGTAATGAAAAACTGTTTTTT. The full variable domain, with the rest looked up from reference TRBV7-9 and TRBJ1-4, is DTGVSQNPRHKITKRGQNVTFRCDPISEHNRLYWYRQTLGQGPEFLTYFQNEAQLEKSRLLSDRFSAERPKGSFSTLEIQRTEQGDSAMYLCASSPTDRGNEKLFFGSGTQLSVL.

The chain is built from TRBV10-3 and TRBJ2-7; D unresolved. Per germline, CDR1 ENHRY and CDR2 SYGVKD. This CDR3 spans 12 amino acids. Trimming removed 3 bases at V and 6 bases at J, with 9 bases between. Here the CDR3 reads CAISEDRGEQYF. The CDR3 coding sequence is TGTGCCATCAGTGAAGACCGCGGCGAGCAGTACTTC.

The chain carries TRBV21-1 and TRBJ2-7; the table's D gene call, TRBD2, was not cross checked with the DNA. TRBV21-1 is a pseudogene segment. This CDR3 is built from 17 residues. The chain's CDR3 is CASSKNRTGIQSYEQYF. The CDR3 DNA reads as TGTGCCAGCAGCAAAAACCGGACGGGAATCCAAAGCTACGAGCAGTACTTC.

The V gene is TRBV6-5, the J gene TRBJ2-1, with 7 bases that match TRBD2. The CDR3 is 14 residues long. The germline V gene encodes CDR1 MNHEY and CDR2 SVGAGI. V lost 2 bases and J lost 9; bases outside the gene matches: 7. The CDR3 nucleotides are TGTGCCAGCAGTTACGCCGAGCGGGGTAGTGAGCAGTTCTTC. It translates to CASSYAERGSEQFF.

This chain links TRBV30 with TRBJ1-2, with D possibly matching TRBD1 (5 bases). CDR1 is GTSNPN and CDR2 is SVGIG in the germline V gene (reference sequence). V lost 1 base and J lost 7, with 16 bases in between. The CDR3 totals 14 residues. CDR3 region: CAWSGGQTLAGYTF. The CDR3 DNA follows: TGTGCCTGGAGTGGGGGCCAGACCCTGGCTGGCTACACCTTC.

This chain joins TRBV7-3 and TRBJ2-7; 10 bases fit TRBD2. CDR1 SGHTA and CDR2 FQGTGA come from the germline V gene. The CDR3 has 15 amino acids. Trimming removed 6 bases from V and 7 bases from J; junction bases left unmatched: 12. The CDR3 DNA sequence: TGTGCCAGCAGTATAGTGCTAGCGGGAGCTCGGGAGCAGTACTTC. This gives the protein CASSIVLAGAREQYF. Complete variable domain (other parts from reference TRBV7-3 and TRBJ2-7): GAGVSQTPSNKVTEKGKYVELRCDPISGHTALYWYRQSLGQGPEFLIYFQGTGAADDSGLPNDRFFAVRPEGSVSTLKIQRTERGDSAVYLCASSIVLAGAREQYFGPGTRLTVT.

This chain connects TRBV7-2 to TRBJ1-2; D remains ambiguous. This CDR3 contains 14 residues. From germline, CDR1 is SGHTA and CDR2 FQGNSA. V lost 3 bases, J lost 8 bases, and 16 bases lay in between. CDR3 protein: CASSLVIAADGYTF. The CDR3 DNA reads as TGTGCCAGCAGCTTGGTCATTGCGGCAGACGGCTACACCTTC.